The entry below describes one TCR beta chain. Its specific antigen is unknown. Base quality data are lacking; no much larger clone is found one base away. This record comes from a study of cytomegalovirus exposure and HLA in healthy donors (dated by TCRdb to the late 2010s). Turning to the overall study: An earlier analysis of about 560 of the donors reported approximately 280 Gb of sequence data and 117 million unique TCR beta sequences obtained from 180 million or so T cells. Roughly 300 gigabases of sequencing data and around 85 million unique TCR sequences made up an early release that covered over 550 HLA-typed donors. Among the roughly 370 genotyped donors, around 81% belonged to the genetic ancestry cluster associated with self-reported Caucasian donors. The aim of the study was to test whether cataloging public T cell receptors could identify signatures of past pathogen exposure. Using immunosequencing, the study profiled T cell repertoires from about 620 subjects and related those repertoires to cytomegalovirus serostatus. Along with the approximately 700-subject first cohort, a separate validation cohort of around 110 different subjects was used. To predict cytomegalovirus infection status, the study brought together high-throughput TCR immunosequencing, statistical association of individual TCRs with disease status, and machine learning. To study patterns of TCR occurrence, a later analysis re-analyzed previously published TCR beta repertoires from around 700 donors and added high-resolution HLA genotyping. Rather than using new phenotypic data, the later analysis identified candidate immune exposures from TCR beta sequences and from how often those sequences occurred across donors. In an earlier analysis of 550 to 700 of the donors, high-throughput TCR beta sequencing was used to judge whether each TCR beta V gene segment behaved as functional or pseudogenic. Donor age, sex, ethnicity and CMV serostatus were collected together with the repertoire data. In a later genetic analysis, genome-wide SNP genotypes for about 60% of the 666 donors were used, and that subset was treated as a discovery cohort. Every discovery cohort repertoire had been produced on one sequencing platform. HLA typing included class I and class II loci at four-digit resolution. Typing coverage varied by locus: about 620-630 donors for A, B, C, DRB1 and DQB1; under 550 for DQA1; about 590 for DPA1; some 470 for DPB1. Roughly 5 DR-DQ haplotypes were handled as single units for association and clustering, since linkage in the cohort was strong. Among 300 to 450 genotyped donors of the cohort, an average of around 240,000 unique TCR beta nucleotide sequences were sequenced per donor, roughly 20% of them non-productive. Findings and caveats that apply to the study as a whole: When HLA alleles, especially DR and DQ, strongly co-occurred, TCR associations were difficult to assign to individual alleles. Because HLA typing was missing for some donors at each locus, association tests included only the typed subset. In a later analysis, HLA-associated TCR beta chains showed more clonal expansion and lower generation probabilities than non-associated chains that were equally common. A group of highly shared sequence variants was considered likely to be a technical artifact of the sequencing pipeline. According to a later analysis, parvovirus B19, influenza, CMV and Epstein-Barr virus appeared linked to several top co-occurrence clusters. A later genetic analysis associated a missense DCLRE1C variant with V-gene and J-gene trimming of TCR beta chains, and an independent cohort replicated the association. The study listed 164 TCR beta chains as associated with cytomegalovirus. Compared with the 666-donor mean, donors in an Asian-associated ancestry cluster had fewer N-insertions in productive TCRs, according to a later genetic analysis. Most TCR sequences were seen in very few donors, while some public TCRs were found in many individuals. Correlated functional status among segregating V segments might be attributable to linkage disequilibrium, but an unknown experimental factor could not be ruled out. CMV serostatus was the only immune exposure information available for the cohort. Presence/absence analyses assumed roughly uniform sequencing depth across donors, an assumption that may not hold. A further reported finding was that TCR beta sequences accurately predicted the HLA-A and HLA-B alleles for most subjects in the first cohort. In vitro tests confirmed that three of the cytomegalovirus-associated TCR beta chains recognize cytomegalovirus antigens. In a later analysis, TCR association rates were found to vary across HLA loci, with the most associated TCRs seen for DRB1 alleles and the fewest for HLA-C alleles. The classifier was reported to diagnose cytomegalovirus status with high specificity and sensitivity in both the original cohort and the validation cohort. This cohort had only TCR beta chains sequenced, and the lack of alpha or paired-chain data limited which features could be detected. The 87-base-pair reads could not distinguish some IMGT-functional V segments, including TRBV6-2 and TRBV6-3, so those segments were excluded. In an earlier analysis of over 550 of the donors, most TCR beta V segments were observed in productive rearrangements about 87% or about 30% of the time, broadly matching IMGT annotations. Because counts were too low, seventeen rarely observed V segments, including chromosome 9 orphons, were left out of the earlier analysis of over 550 of the donors. In a later analysis, around 15,000 TCR beta sequences were associated with specific HLA alleles at a false discovery rate of 0.05. According to the authors, the approach could potentially be generalized to other disease states and immunological phenotypes. Most CMV-associated TCR beta chains appeared to be HLA-restricted in a later analysis, and the HLA associations seemed to be driven largely by CMV exposure.

Libraries were built with the immunoSEQ multiplex PCR assay. A mixture of 60 forward primers for TCR Vbeta segments and 13 reverse primers for TCR Jbeta segments was used in the multiplex PCR. The CDR3 region of rearranged TCR beta genes was amplified from genomic DNA by a multiplex PCR assay. On the Illumina HiSeq System, the amplified TCR beta libraries were sequenced as 87-base-pair reads. On the authors' methods: Across the roughly 670 repertoires, a later analysis counted approximately 75 million unique TCR beta chains, around 11 million of which were shared by at least two donors. To remove PCR and sequencing errors, raw reads were error-corrected and collapsed into unique sequences using a nearest-neighbor algorithm that merged closely related sequences. Alignment of CDR3 sequences to IMGT reference sequences was used to assign V, D and J gene segments. For a sequence to be retained, a match of at least six nucleotides to both a V gene segment and a J gene segment was required. A rearrangement counted as productive if the CDR3 had no stop codons and remained in frame with V and J, and every other rearrangement counted as non-productive. Following IMGT convention, CDR3 was defined as the stretch from the second conserved V-encoded cysteine up to the conserved J-encoded phenylalanine. The earlier analysis of 500 to 750 of the donors excluded any sequence lacking an unambiguous match to a single V gene segment. In an earlier analysis of approximately 610 of the donors, V segments were called functional above 56.7% productive rearrangements and were called segregating when the between-donor standard deviation exceeded 5%. A statistical classification framework was built for diagnosing cytomegalovirus status from the catalog of TCR beta chain sequences. In a later analysis, V and J genes were assigned by comparing TCR nucleotide sequences against IMGT/GENE-DB human TR gene sequences. Using the TCRdist pipeline, a later analysis assigned CDR3 sequences along with most-parsimonious VDJ recombination scenarios. In a later analysis, each TCR beta chain was defined by its CDR3 amino acid sequence together with its V-gene family, and reads without a unique V-gene family were excluded. In a later analysis, fewer than 650 highly shared, low-generation-probability nucleotide sequences were removed to address suspected cross-contamination and a sequencing artifact. For each public chain, a later analysis derived a clonal expansion index from normalized ranks of inferred template counts within each repertoire. In a later analysis, generation probabilities were computed using a VDJ recombination model fitted to out-of-frame rearrangements, and the results were checked against IGoR. In a later analysis, hypergeometric tests were used to score TCR-TCR, TCR-HLA and TCR-CMV co-occurrence, with a repertoire-size bias correction applied to TCR pairs. To estimate false discovery rates, a later analysis permuted the HLA or CMV assignments 20 times. In a later analysis, co-occurring TCRs were grouped with DBSCAN, and TCRdist sequence similarity was added when clustering was performed within HLA-allele-positive subsets. For co-occurrence clustering, repertoires with fewer than 30,000 or more than 120,000 public chains were excluded, along with a handful of repertoires with anomalous nucleotide sharing. The table was pulled from immuneACCESS by TCRdb, which kept in-frame rearrangements only. Such tables lose some clones; where checked, under half of the loss comes from unresolved V genes, and the rest has no known cause. The V and J calls and clone size are taken from that table; D and trimming were inferred from the DNA. Across this sample there are approximately 170,000 clones, with roughly 77% seen only once. In total, the top ten clones hold about 4.7% of the sample.

In total, 666 healthy bone marrow donors made up the cohort. All cohort members were sampled while nominally healthy, although unrecorded immune exposures were likely present. The donor tested CMV seropositive and was one of the 289 seropositive cohort members. Every donor gave a peripheral blood sample, and the peripheral blood mononuclear cells from that sample were used for TCR beta sequencing. The Qiagen DNeasy Blood Extraction Kit was used to extract genomic DNA from the blood cell samples. Counted from cysteine to phenylalanine, this CDR3 has 17 amino acids. CDR3 DNA only is kept here, 51 bases in frame from base 1. CDR1 and CDR2 are read off the germline V gene as SGHRS and YFSETQ. From V the trimming removes 4 bases and from J it removes 4 bases, while the gene matches leave 14 bases of the junction unaccounted for.

Here the chain combines TRBV5-1 and TRBJ1-1; TRBD1 matches 9 bases in the middle. The receptor comes from a man aged 18 to 35 in good health and CMV-seropositive. Sequenced: PBMCs. The DNA sequence follows: TGCGCCAGCAGCCCGGGACAGGGTCGCCCCCCAGGCACTGAAGCTTTCTTT. This encodes CASSPGQGRPPGTEAFF.